Listed below are T cell receptor beta chains from one sample, sequenced in a study of PD-L1 blockade in urothelial cancer. Some clones are missing from TCRdb's copy, which holds only in-frame ones; the method was immunoSEQ multiplex PCR. The data show 35,000 to 50,000 clones, approximately 83% seen once. The sequencing used PBMCs, collected around atezolizumab (anti-PD-L1) treatment. The receptor set was obtained from a man aged 60 to 75 with urothelial cancer. The conserved cysteine and the conserved F or W are not part of the CDR3 here.

CDR3 protein	V gene	CDR3 length	J gene
ASTDSGTGAYEQY	TRBV5-1	13	TRBJ2-7
ASSEVSGQGANYGYT	TRBV6-1	15	TRBJ1-2
ASSSSPGEGSSPLH	TRBV5-1	14	TRBJ1-6
ASIDGGNQPQH	TRBV6-1	11	TRBJ1-5
ASSPGKPPGEY	TRBV28	11	TRBJ2-7
SATLGQPQH	TRBV20-1	9	TRBJ1-5
AVGEGSSYNEQF	TRBV10-3	12	TRBJ2-1
ASYFYEQY	TRBV27	8	TRBJ2-7
ASSIEDSLEQY	TRBV5-1	11	TRBJ2-7
ASSEASGFTEAF	TRBV2	12	TRBJ1-1
ASSLAWTSGETQY	TRBV7-2	13	TRBJ2-5
ASSLDGRGGTYEQY	TRBV5-1	14	TRBJ2-7
ASSVTGTITGELF	TRBV5-1	13	TRBJ2-2
ASRTRQLNQPQH	TRBV28	12	TRBJ1-5
ASTPGRASEPQH	TRBV28	12	TRBJ1-5
ASSWGGAGELF	TRBV27	11	TRBJ2-2
ASGPGQGESDTQY	TRBV12-5	13	TRBJ2-3
ASSQGTGAVMAPLH	TRBV19	14	TRBJ1-6
ASKIQRGGLNTQY	TRBV28	13	TRBJ2-3
ASSSRVGGTEAF	TRBV7-6	12	TRBJ1-1
ASSGGAGVSGTDTQY	TRBV5-1	15	TRBJ2-3
ASSDIETQY	TRBV10-2	9	TRBJ2-5
ASSDGGNQPQH	TRBV5-4	11	TRBJ1-5
AWSVRRTGDNSPLH	TRBV30	14	TRBJ1-6
ASSGLGSTDTQY	TRBV2	12	TRBJ2-3
AISESAGYDGYT	TRBV10-3	12	TRBJ1-2
ASSPPAGTANEQF	TRBV5-1	13	TRBJ2-1
ASKISGTDTQY	TRBV6-1	11	TRBJ2-3
ASSLQEAETQY	TRBV7-7	11	TRBJ2-5
ASSPGQYATNEKLF	TRBV19	14	TRBJ1-4
ASSYFGLEQETQY	TRBV6-6	13	TRBJ2-5